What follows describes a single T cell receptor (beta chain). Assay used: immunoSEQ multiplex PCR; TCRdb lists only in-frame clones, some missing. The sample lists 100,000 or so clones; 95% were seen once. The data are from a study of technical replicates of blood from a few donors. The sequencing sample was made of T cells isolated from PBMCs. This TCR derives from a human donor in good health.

In nucleotides, the CDR3 is TGTGCCAGCCCGCGGGAGGGCGTCGACGAGCAGTACTTC. This codes for CASPREGVDEQYF. The V and J genes are TRBV21-1 and TRBJ2-7; whether TRBD2, the table's D call, matches the DNA was not checked. TRBV21-1 is a pseudogene segment. The CDR3 consists of 13 residues.